This record covers a single T cell receptor (beta chain). V was pared by 3 bases and J by 2 bases, with 0 bases of the junction left unmatched. This CDR3 has 13 residues. The sample originates from a study of blood T cell repertoires in COVID-19. Measured with immunoSEQ multiplex PCR; TCRdb has only the in-frame clones, and not every one. Of about 140,000 clones listed, 65% to 90% are singletons. What was sequenced was peripheral blood. The chain uses TRBV12-3 or TRBV12-4 and TRBJ2-5, with TRBD2 matching over 7 bases. The origin of this receptor is a man aged 50-60 years with acute or convalescent COVID-19. CDR3 in amino acids: CASSLGGQETQYF. As DNA, the CDR3 is TGTGCCAGCAGTTTGGGGGGGCAAGAGACCCAGTACTTC.